This T cell receptor beta chain was captured in a study of CD8 T cells in ankylosing spondylitis. Study observations and caveats: Characteristic of ankylosing spondylitis blood, it appeared, was a TCR beta motif comprising 7 to 9 highly homologous variants.

Only a few counts were recorded for this clonotype. The target antigen is unknown. The TCR beta libraries were generated through quantitative 5'-RACE incorporating molecular barcodes. TCRdb redid the calling of the 5' RACE reads with MiXCR, one entry per CDR3 protein. The sample includes just under 550,000 distinct CDR3 sequences, 9.5% to 15% of them seen just once. Germline values: CDR1 SGHKS, CDR2 YYEKEE (reference sequence). This CDR3 has 14 amino acids. The junction had 8 bases not matched to a gene; V was cut back by 3 bases and J by 9 bases. Specimen: blood, either unsorted or a sorted T cell fraction (not recorded which). This rearrangement joins TRBV5-5 to TRBJ2-7; 11 bases align to TRBD2. This clonotype was sampled from a male donor with ankylosing spondylitis. CDR3 DNA sequence: TGTGCCAGCAGCTGGGGACTAGCGGTTGTAAGGCAGTACTTC. It yields the protein CASSWGLAVVRQYF.